These 15 T cell receptor beta chains share one sample of origin, sequenced in a study of T cells after somatic rescue of genetic block. The data were produced by immunoSEQ multiplex PCR, yet TCRdb's version contains in-frame clones alone and is incomplete. The sample has over 95,000 clones, about nine tenths seen once; the top ten hold about 1.5%. Sequences were obtained from peripheral blood mononuclear cells (PBMCs). Source of these receptors: a woman aged 18 to 35.

The rearrangement joins TRBV19 to TRBJ1-2, with D possibly being TRBD1 (6 bases). This CDR3 spans 15 amino acids. The germline V and J ends were trimmed by 5 bases and 8 bases, with 21 bases remaining between them. The V gene's germline CDR1 is LNHDA and CDR2 SQIVND (reference sequence). CDR3 protein: CASSPGGASSQGYTF. DNA of the CDR3: TGTGCCAGTAGTCCCGGGGGGGCGTCCTCTCAAGGCTACACCTTC.

The V and J genes are TRBV6-5 and TRBJ2-1, with D possibly matching TRBD2 (6 bases). This CDR3 region has 13 residues. With 7 bases removed from V and 8 bases from J, the gap between germline ends came to 15 bases. Germline V gene sequence: CDR1 MNHEY, CDR2 SVGAGI. Here the CDR3 reads CASTPIGGDEQFF. In DNA, the CDR3 is TGTGCCAGCACCCCAATCGGGGGTGATGAGCAGTTCTTC.

The V call is TRBV9, the J call TRBJ2-7; 7 nucleotides line up with TRBD1. In germline, CDR1 is SGDLS, CDR2 YYNGEE. V lost 0 bases, J lost 0 bases, and 9 bases stayed unmatched. The CDR3 is made up of 17 amino acids. CDR3 amino acids: CASSVGVGAGGSYEQYF. The CDR3 nucleotides are TGTGCCAGCAGCGTAGGAGTTGGGGCAGGGGGCTCCTACGAGCAGTACTTC.

The CDR3 here is CSVGAGGLGEQFF. The CDR3 DNA reads TGCAGCGTTGGAGCGGGGGGCCTCGGTGAGCAGTTCTTC. The chain employs TRBV29-1 and TRBJ2-1; 9 positions match TRBD2. The CDR3 extends over 13 amino acids. V trimming: 4 bases; J trimming: 9 bases; junction bases outside the gene matches: 7. Germline V gives CDR1 SQVTM, CDR2 ANQGSEA.

V usage is TRBV5-4 and J usage is TRBJ2-1; 9 positions agree with TRBD1. The ends lost 4 bases at V and 7 bases at J; junction bases unmatched: 6. CDR1 SGHNT and CDR2 YYREEE come from the germline V gene (reference sequence). The CDR3 spans 14 residues. The DNA of the CDR3 is TGTGCCAGCAGCCGGGACAGGGTCTTAAATGAGCAGTTCTTC. Protein sequence: CASSRDRVLNEQFF.

The V call is TRBV28, the J call TRBJ1-2; no reliable D call. V was pared by 6 bases and J by 7 bases, with 6 bases between. Germline V lookup: CDR1 MDHEN, CDR2 SYDVKM. The CDR3 sequence is 10 residues long. The CDR3 DNA reads TGTGCCAGCAGCCGGGCTGGCTACACCTTC. This gives the protein CASSRAGYTF.

The rearrangement links TRBV5-6 to TRBJ1-1; D is ambiguous. Germline loops: CDR1 SGHDT, CDR2 YYEEEE. V dropped 1 base and J dropped 5 bases, with 12 bases sitting between them. This CDR3 spans 14 amino acids. DNA for the CDR3: TGTGCCAGCAGCTTGAATCGGTTAGTGACTGAAGCTTTCTTT. It is translated as CASSLNRLVTEAFF. Filled out from reference TRBV5-6 and TRBJ1-1, the complete variable domain reads DAGVTQSPTHLIKTRGQQVTLRCSPKSGHDTVSWYQQALGQGPQFIFQYYEEEERQRGNFPDRFSGHQFPNYSSELNVNALLLGDSALYLCASSLNRLVTEAFFGQGTRLTVV.

V gene TRBV27 combines with J gene TRBJ2-5; 8 positions match TRBD1. V trimming: 8 bases; J trimming: 3 bases; junction bases outside the gene matches: 14. The CDR3 is 16 residues long. In germline, CDR1 is MNHEY, CDR2 SMNVEV (reference sequence). The CDR3 nucleotides read TGTGCCAGCTCCCTCCGAGACAGGGGACTCGAAGAGACCCAGTACTTC. Amino acid sequence: CASSLRDRGLEETQYF.

The CDR3 sequence: CASRPPGTEAFF. CDR3 nucleotide sequence: TGTGCCAGCAGGCCCCCGGGCACTGAAGCTTTCTTT. V and J are TRBV7-9 and TRBJ1-1; D is ambiguous. This CDR3 region has 12 residues. Germline V CDR1 and CDR2: SEHNR, FQNEAQ (reference sequence). V was cut by 6 bases and J by 4 bases, with 9 bases left in between.

The V gene is TRBV19, the J gene TRBJ2-7; 10 positions match TRBD1. Germline V gene lookup returns CDR1 LNHDA and CDR2 SQIVND (reference sequence). V was pared by 3 bases and J by 5 bases, with 4 bases of the junction left unmatched. The CDR3 runs 14 residues. CDR3 sequence: CASSMGQGYNEQYF. The CDR3 DNA reads as TGTGCCAGTAGTATGGGACAGGGGTACAACGAGCAGTACTTC. The full variable domain, rest sourced from reference TRBV19 and TRBJ2-7, is DGGITQSPKYLFRKEGQNVTLSCEQNLNHDAMYWYRQDPGQGLRLIYYSQIVNDFQKGDIAEGYSVSREKKESFPLTVTSAQKNPTAFYLCASSMGQGYNEQYFGPGTRLTVT.

The V call is TRBV7-8, the J call TRBJ2-5; no clear D. V lost 1 base, J lost 10 bases, and 7 bases lay in between. CDR1 SGHVS and CDR2 FQNEAQ come from the germline V gene. CDR3 length equals 11 residues. Here the CDR3 DNA reads TGTGCCAGCAGCTTAGAAAGAGACCAGTACTTC. Amino acids: CASSLERDQYF.

V usage is TRBV28 and J usage is TRBJ1-6; 8 nucleotides align to TRBD1. Germline assignment: CDR1 MDHEN and CDR2 SYDVKM. CDR3 length equals 13 residues. Trimming removed 4 bases from V and 10 bases from J; junction bases left unmatched: 3. In nucleotides, the CDR3 is TGTGCCAGCAGTTCCCGGGACAGGTCACCCCTCCACTTT. Its protein product is CASSSRDRSPLHF.

The CDR3 nucleotides read TGCGCCAGCAGCCAAAGGAGCTCAACTAGCACAGATACGCAGTATTTT. It is translated as CASSQRSSTSTDTQYF. The chain carries TRBV4-3 and TRBJ2-3, with unresolved D. CDR1 LGHNA and CDR2 YSLEER come from the germline V gene. The CDR3 is 16 amino acids. The germline V and J ends were trimmed by 2 bases and 0 bases, with 12 bases remaining between them.

This chain links TRBV15 with TRBJ1-2; D perhaps matches TRBD1 (6 bases). V dropped 0 bases and J dropped 4 bases, with 12 bases sitting between them. The CDR3 totals 15 residues. The germline CDR1 and CDR2 sequences are LNHNV and YYDKDF (reference sequence). The chain's CDR3 is CATSRDIGQTYGYTF. CDR3 bases: TGTGCCACCAGCAGAGACATCGGACAGACCTATGGCTACACCTTC.

The gene calls are TRBV7-3 and TRBJ2-5, with D perhaps matching TRBD2 (5 bases). This CDR3 has 14 residues. The V end lost 1 base, the J end lost 5 bases, and 11 bases lay between the germline ends. Germline CDR1 SGHTA, CDR2 FQGTGA. The CDR3, as DNA: TGTGCCAGCAGCTTAAACGGCGGGTTCGAGACCCAGTACTTC. It encodes CASSLNGGFETQYF. Together with reference TRBV7-3 and TRBJ2-5, the CDR3 gives the full variable domain: GAGVSQTPSNKVTEKGKYVELRCDPISGHTALYWYRQSLGQGPEFLIYFQGTGAADDSGLPNDRFFAVRPEGSVSTLKIQRTERGDSAVYLCASSLNGGFETQYFGPGTRLLVL.